This is a list of T cell receptor beta chains from one sample in a study of beta chain features in type 1 diabetes. Sequencing used immunoSEQ multiplex PCR; TCRdb keeps in-frame clones, though not all of them. This sample has about 340,000 clones, with about a tenth found just once. Sequencing was performed on central memory CD4+ T cells from blood. These receptors came from a man aged 25 to 40 with type 1 diabetes. The CDR3 runs from the conserved cysteine through the conserved F or W. The D gene is left open where the match is weak. For some rows the clone size is stated as once, few or many, or as a class when expanded; others skip it.

CDR3aa: CASSESGQGPNYGYTF
CDR3nt: TGTGCCAGCAGTGAATCAGGACAGGGCCCAAACTATGGCTACACCTTC
abundance: NA
j_gene: TRBJ1-2
d_gene: TRBD1
v_gene: TRBV25-1
len: 16

CDR3aa: CASTRTGTRNTEAFF
CDR3nt: TGTGCCAGCACCCGGACAGGGACGAGGAACACTGAAGCTTTCTTT
abundance: few
j_gene: TRBJ1-1
d_gene: TRBD1
v_gene: TRBV7-9
len: 15

CDR3aa: CASSSTDQPQHF
CDR3nt: TGTGCCAGCAGTTCGACAGATCAGCCCCAGCATTTT
abundance: NA
j_gene: TRBJ1-5
d_gene: NA
v_gene: TRBV28
len: 12

CDR3aa: CASSDPGQRGQQYF
CDR3nt: TGTGCCAGCAGTGACCCAGGTCAGCGGGGACAGCAGTACTTC
abundance: few
j_gene: TRBJ2-7
d_gene: TRBD2
v_gene: TRBV25-1
len: 14

CDR3aa: CASSQGVLGTGEETQYF
CDR3nt: TGCGCCAGCAGCCAGGGAGTTCTTGGGACAGGTGAAGAGACCCAGTACTTC
abundance: NA
j_gene: TRBJ2-5
d_gene: TRBD1
v_gene: TRBV4-3
len: 17

CDR3aa: CAWRAAGGRDQPQHF
CDR3nt: TGTGCCTGGAGGGCAGCGGGGGGGAGGGATCAGCCCCAGCATTTT
abundance: NA
j_gene: TRBJ1-5
d_gene: NA
v_gene: TRBV30
len: 15

CDR3aa: CASSFSTEHYEQYF
CDR3nt: TGTGCCAGCAGCTTTTCCACAGAACACTACGAGCAGTACTTC
abundance: few
j_gene: TRBJ2-7
d_gene: NA
v_gene: TRBV11-2
len: 14

CDR3aa: CSVTLSGEGTDTQYF
CDR3nt: TGCAGCGTTACGCTTTCAGGGGAGGGCACAGATACGCAGTATTTT
abundance: NA
j_gene: TRBJ2-3
d_gene: NA
v_gene: TRBV29-1
len: 15

CDR3aa: CASSGASRGVGTEAFF
CDR3nt: TGTGCCAGCAGTGGGGCTAGTCGAGGGGTAGGCACTGAAGCTTTCTTT
abundance: NA
j_gene: TRBJ1-1
d_gene: NA
v_gene: TRBV2
len: 16

CDR3aa: CASNPGQAKNIQYF
CDR3nt: TGTGCCAGCAACCCGGGACAAGCCAAAAACATTCAGTACTTC
abundance: few
j_gene: TRBJ2-4
d_gene: NA
v_gene: TRBV5-4
len: 14

CDR3aa: CASSLRGGQTDGELFF
CDR3nt: TGTGCCAGCAGCTTAAGAGGGGGACAGACCGACGGGGAGCTGTTTTTT
abundance: few
j_gene: TRBJ2-2
d_gene: TRBD1
v_gene: TRBV7-2
len: 16

CDR3aa: CASSQDTGGETQYF
CDR3nt: TGCGCCAGCAGCCAAGATACAGGGGGAGAGACCCAGTACTTC
abundance: few
j_gene: TRBJ2-5
d_gene: TRBD1
v_gene: TRBV4-3
len: 14

CDR3aa: CASSLQGQNSYEQYF
CDR3nt: TGTGCCAGCAGCTTACAGGGACAGAACTCCTACGAGCAGTACTTC
abundance: few
j_gene: TRBJ2-7
d_gene: TRBD1
v_gene: TRBV7-2
len: 15

CDR3aa: CASSIFGETQYF
CDR3nt: TGTGCCAGTAGTATTTTTGGAGAGACCCAGTACTTC
abundance: few
j_gene: TRBJ2-5
d_gene: NA
v_gene: TRBV19
len: 12

CDR3aa: CASSQDRAGGYQETQYF
CDR3nt: TGCGCCAGCAGCCAAGATAGGGCGGGGGGGTACCAAGAGACCCAGTACTTC
abundance: few
j_gene: TRBJ2-5
d_gene: TRBD2
v_gene: TRBV4-1
len: 17

CDR3aa: CASRWAGTGFNQPQHF
CDR3nt: TGTGCCAGCAGATGGGCCGGGACAGGCTTCAATCAGCCCCAGCATTTT
abundance: few
j_gene: TRBJ1-5
d_gene: TRBD1
v_gene: TRBV2
len: 16

CDR3aa: CASSSRARPSTDTQYF
CDR3nt: TGTGCCAGCAGCTCCCGGGCGCGCCCTAGCACAGATACGCAGTATTTT
abundance: few
j_gene: TRBJ2-3
d_gene: NA
v_gene: TRBV7-2
len: 16

CDR3aa: CASSTTPGTDTQYF
CDR3nt: TGTGCCAGCAGCACAACACCGGGCACAGATACGCAGTATTTT
abundance: few
j_gene: TRBJ2-3
d_gene: NA
v_gene: TRBV9
len: 14

CDR3aa: CASSYFDRDGYTF
CDR3nt: TGTGCCAGCAGTTACTTTGATCGGGATGGCTACACCTTC
abundance: few
j_gene: TRBJ1-2
d_gene: NA
v_gene: TRBV6-6
len: 13

CDR3aa: CASSLGLGLADTQYF
CDR3nt: TGTGCCAGCAGCTTAGGATTGGGTCTTGCAGATACGCAGTATTTT
abundance: NA
j_gene: TRBJ2-3
d_gene: NA
v_gene: TRBV7-9
len: 15

CDR3aa: CASTMGALPFCEQYF
CDR3nt: TGTGCCAGCACTATGGGGGCACTTCCCTTCTGCGAGCAGTACTTC
abundance: few
j_gene: TRBJ2-7
d_gene: NA
v_gene: TRBV27
len: 15

CDR3aa: CASSPPAGTGSYEQYF
CDR3nt: TGTGCCAGCAGCCCACCTGCCGGGACCGGCTCCTACGAGCAGTACTTC
abundance: few
j_gene: TRBJ2-7
d_gene: NA
v_gene: TRBV14
len: 16

CDR3aa: CASSGMRTGYTF
CDR3nt: TGTGCCAGCAGTGGTATGAGGACTGGCTACACCTTC
abundance: few
j_gene: TRBJ1-2
d_gene: NA
v_gene: TRBV27
len: 12

CDR3aa: CASSQGQFQETQYF
CDR3nt: TGTGCCAGCAGCCAGGGACAGTTCCAAGAGACCCAGTACTTC
abundance: NA
j_gene: TRBJ2-5
d_gene: TRBD1
v_gene: TRBV5-4
len: 14

CDR3aa: CASTALPDPTGELFF
CDR3nt: TGTGCCAGCACCGCCCTCCCCGACCCCACCGGGGAGCTGTTTTTT
abundance: NA
j_gene: TRBJ2-2
d_gene: NA
v_gene: TRBV9
len: 15

CDR3aa: CANSPDGTTQYF
CDR3nt: TGTGCCAATAGCCCGGACGGGACCACTCAGTACTTC
abundance: few
j_gene: TRBJ2-4
d_gene: NA
v_gene: TRBV7-9
len: 12

CDR3aa: CASSLASGRGFGDEKLFF
CDR3nt: TGCGCCAGCAGCTTGGCAAGTGGCAGGGGTTTCGGGGATGAAAAACTGTTTTTT
abundance: NA
j_gene: TRBJ1-4
d_gene: NA
v_gene: TRBV5-1
len: 18

CDR3aa: CASSPRMGWNQPQHF
CDR3nt: TGCGCCAGCAGCCCTCGGATGGGTTGGAATCAGCCCCAGCATTTT
abundance: few
j_gene: TRBJ1-5
d_gene: NA
v_gene: TRBV4-3
len: 15

CDR3aa: CSGGQIEAFF
CDR3nt: TGCAGCGGCGGACAGATTGAAGCTTTCTTT
abundance: few
j_gene: TRBJ1-1
d_gene: NA
v_gene: TRBV29-1
len: 10

CDR3aa: CSVAPGLWADTQYF
CDR3nt: TGCAGCGTTGCTCCGGGCCTTTGGGCAGATACGCAGTATTTT
abundance: few
j_gene: TRBJ2-3
d_gene: NA
v_gene: TRBV29-1
len: 14

CDR3aa: CASSETGRSGYTF
CDR3nt: TGTGCCAGCAGTGAAACCGGACGGTCGGGCTACACCTTC
abundance: NA
j_gene: TRBJ1-2
d_gene: NA
v_gene: TRBV25-1
len: 13